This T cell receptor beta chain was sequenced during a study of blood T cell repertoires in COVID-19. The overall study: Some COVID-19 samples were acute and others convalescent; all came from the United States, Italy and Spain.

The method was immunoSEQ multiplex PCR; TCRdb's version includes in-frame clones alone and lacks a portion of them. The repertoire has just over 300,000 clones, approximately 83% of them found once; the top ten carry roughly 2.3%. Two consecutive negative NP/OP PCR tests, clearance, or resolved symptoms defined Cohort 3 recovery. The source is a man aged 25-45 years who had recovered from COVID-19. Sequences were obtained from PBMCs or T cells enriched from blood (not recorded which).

This CDR3 reads CASSSDRKVANQPQHF. The CDR3 DNA is TGCGCCAGCAGCTCGGACAGAAAAGTCGCCAATCAGCCCCAGCATTTT. The chain uses TRBV5-1 and TRBJ1-5; D perhaps matches TRBD1 (6 bases). Germline values: CDR1 SGHRS, CDR2 YFSETQ. The CDR3 covers 16 residues. Trimming pared 3 bases from V and 3 bases from J, leaving 16 bases between.